This passage covers 9 T cell receptor beta chains from one sample sequenced in a study of tumor and adjacent non-tumor tissue in lung cancer. Three rounds of nested PCR, following a modified ARM-PCR protocol, produced the TCRbeta library. TCRdb re-called the multiplex PCR reads with MiXCR, one entry per CDR3 protein. The data show fewer than 55,000 distinct CDR3 sequences, with 60% to 65% seen just once and 19% held by the top ten. This sample's RNA came from whole unsorted tissue. This non-tumor lung sample came from over 3 cm beyond the tumor edge. Sample: distant non-tumor lung tissue. Receptor source: a woman aged 40 to 49 with non-small cell lung cancer.

Turning to this clonotype: An end of the junction does not agree with germline; a read error may underlie this. The gene calls are TRBV4-2 and TRBJ2-7; D is undetermined. The CDR3 is made up of 14 amino acids. The germline gives CDR1 LGHNA, CDR2 YNFKEQ. This CDR3 is CARSQEARHPDAYF. CDR3 nucleotide sequence: TGTGCCCGCAGCCAAGAGGCGAGACACCCAGACGCCTACTTC.

As DNA, the CDR3 is TGTGCCAGGGAAACCGGACGGCCCAACACCGGGGAGTCGTTTTTT. Its protein is CARETGRPNTGESFF. V gene TRBV11-3 combines with J gene TRBJ2-2; TRBD2 might be the D (5 bases). The germline V and J ends were trimmed by 9 bases and 16 bases, with 30 bases remaining between them. The CDR3 runs 15 residues. Germline V CDR1 and CDR2: SGHNT, YENEEA. Filled out from reference TRBV11-3 and TRBJ2-2, the complete variable domain reads EAGVVQSPRYKIIEKKQPVAFWCNPISGHNTLYWYLQNLGQGPELLIRYENEEAVDDSQLPKDRFSAERLKGVDSTLKIQPAELGDSAVYLCARETGRPNTGESFFGEGSRLTVL.

As for this clonotype: The junction shows a germline mismatch at one end, possibly a read error. The rearrangement links TRBV29-1 to TRBJ1-4, with 7 positions matching TRBD1. The CDR3 length is 14 residues. From germline, CDR1 is SQVTM and CDR2 ANQGSEA. The CDR3 is CSVEWTGDGEKLYF. DNA for the CDR3: TGCAGCGTGGAATGGACAGGAGACGGTGAAAAACTGTATTTT. The entire variable domain, with the rest obtained from reference TRBV29-1 and TRBJ1-4, is as follows: SAVISQKPSRDICQRGTSLTIQCQVDSQVTMMFWYRQQPGQSLTLIATANQGSEATYESGFVIDKFPISRPNLTFSTLTVSNMSPEDSSIYLCSVEWTGDGEKLYFGSGTQLSVL.

This clonotype was recorded once. The V call is TRBV6-2 or TRBV6-3, the J call TRBJ1-5; 7 positions agree with TRBD1. The CDR3 has 20 amino acids. V gave up 0 bases and J gave up 6 bases; unmatched junction bases: 20. CDR1 MNHEY and CDR2 SVGEGT come from the germline V gene. CDR3 sequence: CASSYSLLGTEGGGSQPQHF. CDR3 DNA: TGTGCCAGCAGTTACTCTCTACTCGGGACAGAGGGGGGGGGAAGTCAGCCCCAGCATTTT.

This clonotype occurred many times. The chain is built from TRBV14 and TRBJ1-2; D gene ambiguous. Germline CDR1 SGHDN, CDR2 FVKESK. The ends were cut back, 3 bases at V and 3 bases at J, with 8 bases in the middle. The CDR3 has 13 amino acids. CDR3 sequence reads: CASSHTAYYGYTF. The CDR3 region has the DNA TGTGCCAGCAGCCATACCGCTTACTATGGCTACACCTTC.

To note about this clonotype: A single base separates this from a much larger clone, so it may be a read error. The chain's CDR3 is CASSSPGGGKLGTQYF. The CDR3 DNA reads TGTGCCAGCAGCTCCCCTGGCGGGGGGAAGTTGGGTACGCAGTATTTT. V is TRBV7-9 and J is TRBJ2-3, with 8 bases matching TRBD2. Germline CDR1 reads SEHNR; CDR2 reads FQNEAQ (reference sequence). The CDR3 is 16 amino acids. V gave up 4 bases and J gave up 8 bases; unmatched junction bases: 14.

The gene calls are TRBV4-1 and TRBJ2-1; tentatively, D is TRBD1 (6 bases). The CDR3 consists of 16 residues. Germline assignment: CDR1 MGHRA and CDR2 YSYEKL. The V and J ends lost 4 bases and 9 bases respectively, with 22 bases between them. CDR3: CASSRRDRNRSTEQFF. In nucleotides, the CDR3 is TGCGCCAGCAGCCGACGAGACAGGAATCGGAGCACTGAGCAGTTCTTC.

Comment on this clonotype: It is likely a read error, because the conserved phenylalanine at the end of the CDR3 is missing. The chain combines TRBV14 with TRBJ2-1, with D perhaps being TRBD1 or TRBD2 (6 bases each). V was trimmed by 3 bases and J by 11 bases, leaving 14 bases between them. Germline V gene data show CDR1 as SGHDN and CDR2 as FVKESK. The length of the CDR3 is 13 residues. CDR3 DNA: TGTGCCAGCAGCCATGGGGGCGGACTAAAGCAGTTCTTA. Translation gives CASSHGGGLKQFL.

In regard to this clonotype: A much larger clone lies one base from this, so it may be a read error. The gene calls are TRBV5-1 and TRBJ2-1; 11 bases map to TRBD1. The CDR3 has 15 amino acids. Trimming at V came to 2 bases and at J to 15 bases, leaving 13 bases not matched to a gene. Germline loops: CDR1 SGHRS, CDR2 YFSETQ. The CDR3 sequence: CASSFSGQGGMVPFF. The CDR3 DNA follows: TGCGCCAGCAGCTTCTCGGGACAGGGGGGAATGGTGCCGTTCTTC.